The source of this T cell receptor (beta chain) is a study of cytomegalovirus exposure and HLA in healthy donors. Study conclusions and caveats: First-cohort TCR clusters tended to co-occur in the 90 to 150 validation repertoires, a later analysis found. The study labeled 170 or so TCR beta chains cytomegalovirus-associated.

Clones were sequenced by immunoSEQ multiplex PCR, and TCRdb holds only the in-frame ones, with some missing. This sample has 66,000 or so clones, with approximately 96% found just once. The donors belonged to the 120-subject validation cohort, separate from the roughly 710-subject first cohort. CDR3 size: 13 residues. After removal of 6 bases from V and 7 bases from J, the junction contained 2 bases not matched to a gene. Germline V gene lookup returns CDR1 MGHDK and CDR2 SYGVNS. To note about this clone: What it binds is unknown.

The sequenced material came from PBMCs. This clonotype was sampled from a woman younger than 35 in good health and CMV-seropositive. The J gene is TRBJ2-1, the V gene TRBV25-1; TRBD1 aligns across 11 bases. In DNA, the CDR3 is TGTGCCAGCAGGGACAGGGGGCGGAATGAGCAGTTCTTC. It translates to CASRDRGRNEQFF.